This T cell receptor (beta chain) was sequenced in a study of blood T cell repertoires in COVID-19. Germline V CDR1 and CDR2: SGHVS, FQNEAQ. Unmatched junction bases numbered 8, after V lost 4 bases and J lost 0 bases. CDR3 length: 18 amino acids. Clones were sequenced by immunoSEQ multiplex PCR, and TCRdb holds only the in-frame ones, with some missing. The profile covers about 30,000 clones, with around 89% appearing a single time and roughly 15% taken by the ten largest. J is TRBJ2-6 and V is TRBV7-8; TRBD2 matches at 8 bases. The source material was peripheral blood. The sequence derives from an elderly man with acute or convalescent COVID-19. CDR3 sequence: CASSSRPGGGSGANVLTF. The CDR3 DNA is TGTGCCAGCAGCTCCAGACCGGGGGGGGGCTCTGGGGCCAACGTCCTGACTTTC.